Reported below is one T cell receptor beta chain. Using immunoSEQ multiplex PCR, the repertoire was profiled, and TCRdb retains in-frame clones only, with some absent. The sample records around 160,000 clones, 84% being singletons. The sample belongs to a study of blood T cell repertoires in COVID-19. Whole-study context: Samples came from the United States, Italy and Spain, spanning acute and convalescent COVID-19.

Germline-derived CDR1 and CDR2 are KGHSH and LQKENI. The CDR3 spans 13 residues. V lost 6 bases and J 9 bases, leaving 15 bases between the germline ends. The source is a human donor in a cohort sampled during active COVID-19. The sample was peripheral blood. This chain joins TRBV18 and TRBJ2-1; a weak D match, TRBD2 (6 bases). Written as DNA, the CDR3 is TGTGCCAGCTCTCTGATCCGGGGAGGTGAGCAGTTCTTC. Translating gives CASSLIRGGEQFF. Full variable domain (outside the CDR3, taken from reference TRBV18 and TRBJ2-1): NAGVMQNPRHLVRRRGQEARLRCSPMKGHSHVYWYRQLPEEGLKFMVYLQKENIIDESGMPKERFSAEFPKEGPSILRIQQVVRGDSAAYFCASSLIRGGEQFFGPGTRLTVL.